This TCR beta chain was captured by sequencing in a study of cytomegalovirus exposure and HLA in healthy donors. At the time of sampling, donors were nominally healthy, though unrecorded immune exposures were likely. General study results and limits: Most TCRs appeared rarely, but some public TCRs recurred in many donors. In vitro work confirmed that a few CMV-associated chains recognize CMV antigens.

As regards this clone: Its antigen is as yet unknown.

It was with 60 Vbeta and 13 Jbeta primers that the PCR ran. Profiling relied on immunoSEQ multiplex PCR, and the TCRdb table lists in-frame clones only, not all of them. The sample records 100,000 to 150,000 clones, about 80% being singletons. The sequenced sample was PBMCs. The TCR originated in a middle-aged man in good health and CMV-seronegative.

The CDR3 loop is CASSFLSPGQGGELFF. The CDR3 coding sequence is TGTGCCAGCAGCTTTCTCTCCCCGGGACAGGGCGGGGAGCTGTTTTTT. This chain uses TRBV7-2 with TRBJ2-2; 9 bases map to TRBD1. Trimming took 3 bases from V and 7 from J; bases not matched to a gene: 9. Germline CDR1 is SGHTA and CDR2 is FQGNSA. This CDR3 is built from 16 residues.